This TCR beta chain was retrieved from a study of cytomegalovirus exposure and HLA in healthy donors. Overall study findings and caveats: Another analysis was done later, and it associated roughly 15,000 TCR beta sequences with HLA alleles at 0.05 false discovery rate. Presence/absence analysis assumed near-uniform sequencing depth across donors. Later analysis identified a missense DCLRE1C variant that was linked to TCR beta V- and J-gene trimming.

PCR amplification relied on 60 Vbeta primers (plus 13 Jbeta primers). In the original processing: Roughly 83 million unique TCR beta chains, about 11 million of them shared, were counted by a later analysis. Here immunoSEQ multiplex PCR was the method, and the copy in TCRdb shows in-frame clones only, minus some. V and J calls and clone size are as listed in that table; D and trimming were resolved from the DNA. The sample contains about 170,000 clones, roughly 80% of which appear only once. This clone was seen only once. No antigen is known for it. Material: PBMCs. This receptor was identified in a woman younger than 35 in good health and CMV-seronegative.

The DNA for the CDR3 is TGTGCCAGCAGCTTCTGGACAGGGGGCGTTGGGGCCAACGTCCTGACTTTC. Protein product: CASSFWTGGVGANVLTF. The J gene is TRBJ2-6, the V gene TRBV5-4; 11 nucleotides agree with TRBD1. Germline CDR1 SGHNT, CDR2 YYREEE (reference sequence). The CDR3 loop spans 17 amino acids. Trimming at V came to 2 bases and at J to 3 bases, leaving 4 bases not matched to a gene.